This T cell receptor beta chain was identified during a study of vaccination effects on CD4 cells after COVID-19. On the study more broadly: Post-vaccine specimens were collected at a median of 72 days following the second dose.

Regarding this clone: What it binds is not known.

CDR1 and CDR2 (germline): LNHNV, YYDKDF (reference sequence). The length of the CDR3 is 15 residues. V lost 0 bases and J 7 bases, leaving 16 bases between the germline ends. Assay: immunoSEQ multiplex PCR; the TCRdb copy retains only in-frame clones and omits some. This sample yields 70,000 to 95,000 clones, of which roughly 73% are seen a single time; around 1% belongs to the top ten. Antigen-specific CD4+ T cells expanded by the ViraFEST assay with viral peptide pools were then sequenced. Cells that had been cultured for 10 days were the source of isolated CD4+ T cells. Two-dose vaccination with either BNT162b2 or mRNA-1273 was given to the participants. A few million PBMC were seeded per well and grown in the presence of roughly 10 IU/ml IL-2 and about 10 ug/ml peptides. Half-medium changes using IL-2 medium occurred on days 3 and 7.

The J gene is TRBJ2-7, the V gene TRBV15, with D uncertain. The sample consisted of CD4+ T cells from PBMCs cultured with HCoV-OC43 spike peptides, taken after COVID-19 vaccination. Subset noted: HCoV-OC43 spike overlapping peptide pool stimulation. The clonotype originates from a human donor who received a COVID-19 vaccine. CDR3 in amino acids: CATSREYGVMGEQYV. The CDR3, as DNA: TGTGCCACCAGCAGAGAGTATGGGGTGATGGGGGAGCAGTACGTC.